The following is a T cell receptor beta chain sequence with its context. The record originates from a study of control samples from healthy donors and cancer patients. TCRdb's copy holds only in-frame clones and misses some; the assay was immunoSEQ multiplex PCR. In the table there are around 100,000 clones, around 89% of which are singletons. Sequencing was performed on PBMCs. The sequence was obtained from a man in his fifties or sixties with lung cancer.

CDR3 DNA sequence: TGTGCCAGCTCCGCACAGGGTTGGGGATCACCCCTCCACTTT. It yields the protein CASSAQGWGSPLHF. The V call is TRBV18, the J call TRBJ1-6, with a tentative D call TRBD1 (6 bases). This CDR3 has 14 residues. Trimming took 6 bases from V and 10 from J, leaving 16 bases between them. Germline V lookup: CDR1 KGHSH, CDR2 LQKENI.